A single sample gave rise to the 24 T cell receptor beta chains below, sequenced in a study of T cell changes during pregnancy in multiple sclerosis. Sequenced by immunoSEQ multiplex PCR; TCRdb stores in-frame clones only, minus some. The sample carries some 13,000 clones, around 83% recorded once. The input for sequencing was CD8+ T cells from peripheral blood mononuclear cells, taken in the second trimester of pregnancy. The receptor set was obtained from a female donor in good health, enrolled as a control in a pregnancy study.

This chain connects TRBV19 to TRBJ1-1; TRBD1 matches 7 bases. There are 14 residues in the CDR3. The V gene end was trimmed by 1 base and the J gene end by 7 bases; junction bases not matched to a gene: 6. Looked up from germline, CDR1 is LNHDA and CDR2 is SQIVND (reference sequence). CDR3 sequence: CASSIGDSAIEAFF. CDR3 bases: TGTGCCAGTAGTATAGGGGACAGCGCTATTGAAGCTTTCTTT.

The V gene is TRBV4-3, the J gene TRBJ2-7; 9 bases match TRBD1. The CDR3 is 16 amino acids. Per the germline V gene, CDR1 is LGHNA and CDR2 is YSLEER. Germline trimming cut 4 bases from V and 4 bases from J; bases unmatched to any gene: 11. Here the CDR3 DNA reads TGCGCCAGCAGCCCCAGTCCGGGACAGGGAGTTTACGAGCAGTACTTC. It specifies CASSPSPGQGVYEQYF.

This chain joins TRBV7-2 and TRBJ1-2; tentatively, D is TRBD1 (5 bases). CDR1 and CDR2 from the germline V gene are SGHTA and FQGNSA. The CDR3 consists of 13 residues. Trimming pared 5 bases from V and 3 bases from J, leaving 10 bases between. In nucleotides, the CDR3 is TGTGCCAGCAGCAACGGGGGGTACTATGGCTACACCTTC. As protein: CASSNGGYYGYTF.

The gene calls are TRBV11-2 and TRBJ1-4, with 9 bases fitting TRBD1. The germline V gene has CDR1 SGHAT and CDR2 FQNNGV. This CDR3 is 15 amino acids long. The V and J ends lost 5 bases and 8 bases, in that order; junction bases with no gene match: 9. The CDR3 sequence is CASSPSGQGREKLFF. The CDR3, as DNA: TGTGCCAGCAGCCCTTCGGGACAGGGAAGAGAAAAACTGTTTTTT.

The chain is built from TRBV13 and TRBJ2-5; TRBD1 matches 9 bases. V gave up 5 bases and J gave up 5 bases; unmatched junction bases: 18. CDR1 PRHDT and CDR2 FYEKMQ come from the germline V gene (reference sequence). The CDR3 totals 18 residues. CDR3 loop: CASSACKPGQGTCETQYF. CDR3 in DNA: TGTGCCAGCAGCGCATGCAAACCGGGACAGGGCACGTGCGAGACCCAGTACTTC. Using reference TRBV13 and TRBJ2-5 for the parts outside the CDR3, the full variable domain is AAGVIQSPRHLIKEKRETATLKCYPIPRHDTVYWYQQGPGQDPQFLISFYEKMQSDKGSIPDRFSAQQFSDYHSELNMSSLELGDSALYFCASSACKPGQGTCETQYFGPGTRLLVL.

This rearrangement joins TRBV12-5 to TRBJ2-5, with D unresolved. This CDR3 has 14 residues. CDR1 and CDR2 from the germline V gene are LGHNT and FRNRAP. The V and J ends lost 7 bases and 5 bases respectively, with 17 bases between them. In nucleotides, the CDR3 is TGTGCTAGTGCCTCCCCTGATCTGCGGGAGACCCAGTACTTC. The encoded protein is CASASPDLRETQYF.

A few counts support this clone. The chain uses TRBV19 and TRBJ2-1; 7 bases are a match to TRBD1. Per the germline V gene, CDR1 is LNHDA and CDR2 is SQIVND (reference sequence). CDR3 length: 11 residues. V lost 10 bases and J lost 9; bases outside the gene matches: 6. The CDR3 sequence: CATKGGREQFF. The DNA of the CDR3 is TGTGCCACGAAAGGGGGCCGTGAGCAGTTCTTC.

This clone appeared a few times. As DNA, the CDR3 is TGTGCCAGCAGCCTAGTAAACACAGATACGCAGTATTTT. Translation gives CASSLVNTDTQYF. The chain is built from TRBV14 and TRBJ2-3; D is unclear. V was clipped by 4 bases and J by 2 bases, with 7 bases between them. This CDR3 comprises 13 residues. Germline V gene lookup returns CDR1 SGHDN and CDR2 FVKESK.

This chain links TRBV5-1 with TRBJ2-2, with 13 bases fitting TRBD2. Germline trimming cut 4 bases from V and 6 bases from J; bases unmatched to any gene: 9. Germline CDR1 SGHRS, CDR2 YFSETQ. This CDR3 is 17 amino acids long. The CDR3 loop is CASSQLAGGPSAGELFF. CDR3 DNA: TGCGCCAGCAGCCAACTAGCGGGAGGGCCCAGTGCCGGGGAGCTGTTTTTT.

The rearrangement uses TRBV10-1 and TRBJ2-1, with D tentatively TRBD1 (5 bases). Germline-derived CDR1 and CDR2 are WNHNN and SYGVQD (reference sequence). V was clipped by 3 bases and J by 4 bases, with 7 bases between them. The CDR3 length is 13 residues. The CDR3 coding sequence is TGCGCCAGCAGTGATCGACAGTACAATGAGCAGTTCTTC. Its protein product is CASSDRQYNEQFF.

V is TRBV27 and J is TRBJ1-2; 7 positions agree with TRBD1. Germline CDR1 and CDR2: MNHEY and SMNVEV (reference sequence). The ends lost 0 bases at V and 4 bases at J; junction bases unmatched: 5. The CDR3 covers 15 residues. CDR3 in amino acids: CASSLSWTGFYGYTF. In DNA, the CDR3 is TGTGCCAGCAGTTTATCGTGGACAGGATTCTATGGCTACACCTTC.

The genes are TRBV6-5 and TRBJ2-7; D is possibly TRBD2 (5 bases). From germline, CDR1 is MNHEY and CDR2 SVGAGI. Trimming took 5 bases from V and 3 from J, leaving 11 bases between them. The CDR3 extends over 13 amino acids. The CDR3 loop reads CASSKRARYEQYF. CDR3 DNA sequence: TGTGCCAGCAGTAAGAGGGCCCGCTACGAGCAGTACTTC.

V is TRBV13 and J is TRBJ1-1; TRBD1 might be the D (5 bases). Trimming cost V 5 bases and J 10 bases, with 17 bases left between them. Germline V lookup: CDR1 PRHDT, CDR2 FYEKMQ (reference sequence). The CDR3 loop spans 13 amino acids. The CDR3 is CASSPGGAGGAFF. The CDR3 region has the DNA TGTGCCAGCAGCCCCGGCGGGGCTGGGGGAGCTTTCTTT.

The chain links TRBV11-3 to TRBJ2-1; TRBD2 matches at 12 bases. J lost 6 bases, V lost 8 bases, and 2 bases had no gene match. There are 13 residues in the CDR3. CDR1 SGHNT and CDR2 YENEEA come from the germline V gene. This CDR3 reads CASRTSGANEQFF. The CDR3 nucleotides are TGTGCCAGCCGGACTAGCGGGGCCAATGAGCAGTTCTTC.

The chain employs TRBV13 and TRBJ2-5; 13 nucleotides line up with TRBD2. The germline CDR1 and CDR2 sequences are PRHDT and FYEKMQ (reference sequence). V gave up 5 bases and J gave up 7 bases; unmatched junction bases: 16. The CDR3 is 18 amino acids. CDR3 sequence: CASSAPTSGGPFSGTQYF. In nucleotides, the CDR3 is TGTGCCAGCAGCGCCCCGACTAGCGGGGGGCCTTTCAGCGGGACCCAGTACTTC. Together with reference TRBV13 and TRBJ2-5, the CDR3 gives the full variable domain: AAGVIQSPRHLIKEKRETATLKCYPIPRHDTVYWYQQGPGQDPQFLISFYEKMQSDKGSIPDRFSAQQFSDYHSELNMSSLELGDSALYFCASSAPTSGGPFSGTQYFGPGTRLLVL.

J is TRBJ2-7 and V is TRBV10-3; D possibly corresponds to TRBD2 (6 bases). Germline V gene sequence: CDR1 ENHRY, CDR2 SYGVKD. Between the trimmed V and J ends, which lost 6 bases and 7 bases, there was a span of 22 bases. There are 15 residues in the CDR3. The CDR3 DNA is TGTGCCATCAGCGACCGGGACTCCCGACCCGGGGAGCAGTACTTC. Amino acid sequence: CAISDRDSRPGEQYF.

J is TRBJ2-1 and V is TRBV11-2; TRBD1 matches at 9 bases. This CDR3 spans 15 amino acids. Germline assignment: CDR1 SGHAT and CDR2 FQNNGV. J was trimmed by 10 bases and V by 5 bases; bases with no gene match: 12. CDR3 nucleotide sequence: TGTGCCAGCAGCCAGTGGCGGACAGGGGCGGGAGAGCAGTTCTTC. This gives the protein CASSQWRTGAGEQFF.

J is TRBJ2-5 and V is TRBV5-4, with TRBD2 identical over 7 bases. J lost 1 base, V lost 3 bases, and 15 bases had no gene match. The CDR3 length is 18 residues. In germline, CDR1 is SGHNT, CDR2 YYREEE (reference sequence). Here the CDR3 reads CASSSRGVAGAIQETQYF. For the CDR3, the DNA is TGTGCCAGCAGCTCCCGCGGCGTAGCGGGTGCGATCCAAGAGACCCAGTACTTC.

CDR3 DNA sequence: TGTGCCAGCAGTGCCCAGGGAAGTCTCGATGGCTACACCTTC. This gives the protein CASSAQGSLDGYTF. This chain connects TRBV27 to TRBJ1-2; D perhaps matches TRBD1 (5 bases). Trimming left V 5 bases short and J 6 bases short, with 16 bases between. The CDR3 is 14 amino acids. CDR1 is MNHEY and CDR2 is SMNVEV in the germline V gene (reference sequence).

The chain joins TRBV6-6 to TRBJ2-7, with TRBD1 matching over 7 bases. V gave up 6 bases and J gave up 3 bases; unmatched junction bases: 8. The CDR3 consists of 14 residues. Germline values: CDR1 MNHNY, CDR2 SVGAGI (reference sequence). The CDR3 DNA sequence: TGTGCCAGCAGCTCTGGACAGGCCCTCTACGAGCAGTACTTC. It specifies CASSSGQALYEQYF.

The chain combines TRBV5-6 with TRBJ2-5; D might be TRBD2 (5 bases). Germline lookup yields CDR1 SGHDT and CDR2 YYEEEE. The CDR3 contains 17 residues. V was pared by 1 base and J by 0 bases, with 16 bases between. The CDR3 here is CASSLRSSSGNQETQYF. The CDR3 DNA reads as TGTGCCAGCAGCTTGCGGTCCAGTTCGGGAAACCAAGAGACCCAGTACTTC.

This chain uses TRBV5-1 with TRBJ2-7; D is perhaps TRBD2 (5 bases). There are 12 residues in the CDR3. CDR1 is SGHRS and CDR2 is YFSETQ in the germline V gene. V dropped 4 bases and J dropped 3 bases, with 8 bases sitting between them. CDR3 amino acids: CASSEGVYEQYF. CDR3 DNA sequence: TGCGCCAGCAGCGAGGGAGTCTACGAGCAGTACTTC.

This clone was seen a single time. The chain links TRBV27 to TRBJ1-5; perhaps TRBD1 as D (5 bases). Per germline, CDR1 MNHEY and CDR2 SMNVEV (reference sequence). Trimming removed 3 bases at V and 6 bases at J, with 6 bases between. The CDR3 covers 12 residues. The CDR3 sequence: CASSFQGQPQHF. DNA for the CDR3: TGTGCCAGCAGTTTCCAGGGTCAGCCCCAGCATTTT.

The V and J genes are TRBV27 and TRBJ2-3; 8 nucleotides agree with TRBD2. The CDR3 has 16 residues. Germline CDR1 reads MNHEY; CDR2 reads SMNVEV (reference sequence). J lost 4 bases, V lost 7 bases, and 13 bases had no gene match. The CDR3 sequence: CASTPYSGGGADTQYF. CDR3 nucleotide sequence: TGTGCCAGCACCCCTTATTCGGGAGGGGGGGCAGATACGCAGTATTTT.